The entry below gives a single T cell receptor beta chain sequence along with its context. What it binds is unknown. This entry comes from a study of beta chain features in type 1 diabetes. Overall study: Patients and healthy donors were similar in age, gender and cell yields. Study results and limitations: Naive, central memory and Treg TCRB repertoires seemed to resemble each other more closely in patients than they did in healthy donors.

Reverse transcribing all isolated RNA meant expressed TCRB transcripts were sequenced. Assay: immunoSEQ multiplex PCR; the TCRdb copy retains only in-frame clones and omits some. The sample has around 340,000 clones, 7% to 9% seen once. CD45RO/CCR7/CD25/CD127/CD95/CD27 sorting isolated CD4+ naive, central memory, regulatory and stem cell-like memory cells. Material for sequencing was central memory CD4+ T cells from blood. The source of this sequence is a woman aged 18-29 years in good health.

CDR3 region: CASSINGASGGNEQFF. DNA for the CDR3: TGTGCCAGTAGTATAAACGGGGCTAGCGGGGGAAATGAGCAGTTCTTC. The chain has TRBV19 and TRBJ2-1; TRBD2 aligns across 10 bases. J lost 7 bases, V lost 2 bases, and 8 bases had no gene match. Germline V lookup: CDR1 LNHDA, CDR2 SQIVND (reference sequence). This CDR3 is 16 amino acids long.